This T cell receptor beta chain was recovered during a study of blood T cell repertoires in COVID-19. The repertoire was sequenced with immunoSEQ multiplex PCR; TCRdb's copy has only in-frame clones and lacks some. The table has some 240,000 clones, about 80% seen once. The V gene end was trimmed by 2 bases and the J gene end by 8 bases; junction bases not matched to a gene: 7. Germline V CDR1 and CDR2: MNHEY, SVGAGI. The CDR3 is 15 residues long. The recovered donors of Cohort 3 showed two negative PCRs, clearance, or symptom resolution. This chain uses TRBV6-5 with TRBJ2-1; the match to TRBD2 covers 9 bases. The sequenced sample consisted of PBMCs or T cells enriched from blood (not recorded which). The sequence came from a middle-aged man who had recovered from COVID-19. Written as DNA, the CDR3 is TGTGCCAGCAGTTACGGAGCGGGAGGTTCGGATGAGCAGTTCTTC. Amino acids: CASSYGAGGSDEQFF.